This T cell receptor beta chain was captured by sequencing in a study of T cells in Graves' hyperthyroidism and ophthalmopathy (dated by TCRdb to 2018 to 2020). In the study overall: Peripheral blood was collected at initial diagnosis, before any treatment. Prospective prediction of ophthalmopathy was tested in an independent validation cohort of fewer than 20 hyperthyroidism patients and around 16 patients who later progressed to ophthalmopathy. In six Graves' hyperthyroidism patients, the study also compared T-cell repertoires from thyroid tissue with T-cell repertoires from blood. To identify distinguishing TCR V-J signatures, a discovery cohort of around 98 patients was used, comprising 43 with Graves' ophthalmopathy and 57 with stable Graves' hyperthyroidism. Following sampling, methimazole starting at 30 mg daily was given to hyperthyroidism patients, and high-dose intravenous methylprednisolone was given to ophthalmopathy patients. TCR Vbeta CDR3 sequencing of approximately 140 peripheral blood samples (over 40 ophthalmopathy, about 74 hyperthyroidism and around 17 progressor patients) is reported in the paper. The 85 to 100 discovery patients were randomly split 7:3 into training and test sets.

Study-wide findings and limitations: No statistical method was used to fix the sample size in advance, and group allocation was not hidden from the investigators. In validation, the model predicted progression to ophthalmopathy a median of about 6.5 months before onset, with approximately 70% sensitivity and roughly 73% specificity. A model built on a 13 V-J signature distinguished ophthalmopathy from stable hyperthyroidism, reaching roughly 88% sensitivity and about 81% specificity in cross-validation and 80%/75% in testing. Most expanded thyroid clonotypes (frequency above 0.001) were also detected in blood, suggesting blood repertoires may reflect thyroid immune responses.

Looking up the germline V gene yields CDR1 MDHEN and CDR2 SYDVKM. V and J lose 3 bases and 5 bases, and a span of 10 bases separates them. The CDR3 holds 13 amino acids from the cysteine to the phenylalanine. Left in the record is the CDR3 DNA by itself, 39 bases read in frame from the first base. This clonotype showed up just a few times. What antigen it recognizes has not been identified. The record has no base qualities; no much larger clone is one base away. TCR beta CDR3 regions were amplified from RNA transcripts. For the first round of RT-PCR on the TCR CDR3, the HTBI primer set was used together with the Qiagen OneStep RT-PCR kit. The libraries were constructed in a second round of multiplex PCR and then size-selected and purified. Sequencing of the libraries was done on an Illumina HiSeq2000 using paired-end 100 bp reads. Under the source paper's analysis protocol: SOAPnuke was used to process the raw data, removing reads that contained adapters or uncalled bases, had a mean Phred below 15, or lacked an exact match to the constant primer or identifier. COPE v1.2.5 was used to merge the high-quality paired reads, and each unique nucleotide sequence was defined as a clonotype. Clonotypes were aligned to IMGT TRBV, TRBD and TRBJ reference segments using MiTCR v1.1. Only V-J combinations with frequency above 0.0001, covering roughly 99% of repertoires, were analysed. The TCS score was defined as F50 (clonal expansion) divided by E x V (chaos), with BLOSUM62-based TCRdist calculated between CDR3 peptides within each V-J. Welch's t-statistics and random forest reduced 500 to 650 V-J features to 13, which were used in a naive Bayes classifier (R e1071). Clones were called with MiXCR by TCRdb after fastp trimmed the public reads at Q25, and only in-frame beta chains were retained. When rows share a CDR3 protein, they turn into one entry using the most common DNA and genes. These V and J calls derive from TCRdb rather than the authors' analysis. The sample includes some 360,000 distinct CDR3 sequences, with around a sixth observed a single time. The ten largest clones represent roughly a sixth of the sample.

Moderately to severely active disease, a Clinical Activity Score of at least 3, a NOSPECS grade of at least 4, and a duration under 3 months were present in ophthalmopathy patients. Patients with uncontrolled infections, other autoimmune diseases, pregnancy or lactation were excluded. Diagnoses were established on the basis of clinical symptoms, serum thyroxine and TRAb, thyroid ultrasound, and orbital computed tomography. Ficoll-Paque density gradient centrifugation was used to isolate PBMCs from approximately 10 ml of fresh peripheral blood. Trizol reagent was used to extract total RNA, and RNA quality was then checked on an Agilent 2100 Bioanalyzer.

The clonotype was recovered from a woman in her forties with Graves' ophthalmopathy. The sequencing sample was made of blood. The rearrangement joined TRBV28 to TRBJ2-5; TRBD2 is perhaps the D gene, given 6 matching bases. The CDR3 here reads CASSLGGWETQYF. Read as DNA, the sequence is TGTGCCAGCAGTTTGGGGGGTTGGGAGACCCAGTACTTC.